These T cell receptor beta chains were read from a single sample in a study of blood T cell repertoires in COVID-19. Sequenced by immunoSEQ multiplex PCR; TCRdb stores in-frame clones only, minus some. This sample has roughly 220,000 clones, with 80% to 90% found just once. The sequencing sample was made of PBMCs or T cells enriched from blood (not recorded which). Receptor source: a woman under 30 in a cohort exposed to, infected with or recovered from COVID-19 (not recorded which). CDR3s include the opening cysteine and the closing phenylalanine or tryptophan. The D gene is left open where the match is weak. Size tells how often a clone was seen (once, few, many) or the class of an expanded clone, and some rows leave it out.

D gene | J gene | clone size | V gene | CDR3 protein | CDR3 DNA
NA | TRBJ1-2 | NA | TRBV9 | CASARNYGYTF | TGTGCCAGCGCCAGGAACTATGGCTACACCTTC
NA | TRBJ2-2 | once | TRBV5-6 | CASSGQAVTGELFF | TGTGCCAGCAGCGGCCAGGCCGTTACCGGGGAGCTGTTTTTT
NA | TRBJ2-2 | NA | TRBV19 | CASTPMGHSNTGELFF | TGTGCCAGTACCCCGATGGGACATTCGAACACCGGGGAGCTGTTTTTT
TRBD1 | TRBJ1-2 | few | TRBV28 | CASSYRQGRLGVYGYTF | TGTGCCAGCAGTTACAGACAGGGGCGGTTGGGAGTCTATGGCTACACCTTC
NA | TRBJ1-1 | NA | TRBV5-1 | CASSYGDRGNTEAFF | TGCGCCAGCAGTTATGGTGACAGAGGTAACACTGAAGCTTTCTTT
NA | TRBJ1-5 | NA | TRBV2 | CASTLEGRGNQPQHF | TGTGCCAGCACCTTAGAGGGTCGGGGCAATCAGCCCCAGCATTTT
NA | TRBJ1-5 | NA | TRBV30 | CAWTPGGNQPQHF | TGTGCCTGGACCCCGGGTGGCAATCAGCCCCAGCATTTT
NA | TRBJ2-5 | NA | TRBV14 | CASSQGAWETQYF | TGTGCCAGCAGCCAAGGCGCATGGGAGACCCAGTACTTC
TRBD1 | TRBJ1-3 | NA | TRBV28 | CASSPGGQGNTIYF | TGTGCCAGCAGTCCAGGGGGACAGGGAAACACCATATATTTT
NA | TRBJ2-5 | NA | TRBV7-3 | CASSTGQKETQYF | TGTGCCAGCAGCACCGGACAAAAAGAGACCCAGTACTTC
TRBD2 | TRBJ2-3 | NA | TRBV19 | CASRAYPGLAGVRCTDTQYF | TGTGCCAGTAGAGCATACCCGGGACTAGCGGGAGTGAGGTGCACAGATACGCAGTATTTT
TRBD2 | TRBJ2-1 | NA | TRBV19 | CATTSGIYNEQFF | TGTGCCACAACTAGCGGGATCTACAATGAGCAGTTCTTC
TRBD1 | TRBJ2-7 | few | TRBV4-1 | CASSQAGTGVEQYF | TGCGCCAGCAGCCAAGCCGGAACAGGGGTCGAGCAGTACTTC
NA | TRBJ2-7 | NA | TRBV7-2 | CASSLAAGRNAYEQYF | TGTGCCAGCAGCTTAGCGGCAGGGAGGAATGCCTACGAGCAGTACTTC
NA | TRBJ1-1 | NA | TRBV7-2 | CASSPTRVLNTEAFF | TGTGCCAGCAGCCCAACGAGGGTTCTGAACACTGAAGCTTTCTTT
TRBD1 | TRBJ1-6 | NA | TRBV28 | CASSLKGAGGSSPLHF | TGTGCCAGCAGTTTAAAAGGGGCAGGGGGCAGTTCACCCCTCCACTTT
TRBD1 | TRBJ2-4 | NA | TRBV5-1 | CASSLQGALDIQYF | TGCGCCAGCAGCTTGCAGGGGGCGTTGGACATTCAGTACTTC